This record concerns one T cell receptor beta chain sequence. The data derive from a study of brain metastases from non-small cell lung cancer. Germline V gene lookup returns CDR1 MDHEN and CDR2 SYDVKM. The V segment lost 5 bases and the J segment 7 bases; nucleotides outside the gene matches: 9. The CDR3 is 14 amino acids. Measured with immunoSEQ multiplex PCR; TCRdb has only the in-frame clones, and not every one. Among roughly 2,300 clones listed, roughly 83% were seen once. Sequenced sample: tumor-adjacent normal tissue. The chain is built from TRBV28 and TRBJ2-7; 9 bases align to TRBD2. This TCR came from a donor at least 40 years old with non-small cell lung cancer. CDR3 sequence reads: CASSASGAVGEQYV. The DNA of the CDR3 is TGTGCCAGCAGTGCTAGCGGGGCCGTCGGAGAGCAGTACGTC.